This is a list of T cell receptor beta chains from one sample in a study of blood T cell repertoires in COVID-19. TCRdb keeps only in-frame clones here, not all; method: immunoSEQ multiplex PCR. The sample lists 130,000 or so clones; under 85% were seen once. Sequencing was done on a sample of peripheral blood. Receptors were obtained from a woman aged 60 to 75 with acute or convalescent COVID-19. The CDR3 runs from the conserved cysteine through the conserved F or W.

CDR3 length: 13; V gene: TRBV4-2; CDR3 protein: CASSRGGADTQYF
CDR3 length: 14; V gene: TRBV5-1; CDR3 protein: CASSLSATDHGYTF
CDR3 length: 14; V gene: TRBV5-6; CDR3 protein: CASSSQGGIEKLFF
CDR3 length: 13; V gene: TRBV6-5; CDR3 protein: CASTPSLLSGYTF
CDR3 length: 14; V gene: TRBV11-2; CDR3 protein: CASSKAGAYNEQFF
CDR3 length: 12; V gene: TRBV6-5; CDR3 protein: CASSADRGQEYF
CDR3 length: 16; V gene: TRBV11-3; CDR3 protein: CASSLVQARANYGYTF
CDR3 length: 15; V gene: TRBV7-3; CDR3 protein: CASSLTSGGGDTQYF
CDR3 length: 14; V gene: TRBV18; CDR3 protein: CASSPPQSGNTIYF
CDR3 length: 14; V gene: TRBV19; CDR3 protein: CASRLDSSTGELFF